This T cell receptor beta chain comes out of a study of cytomegalovirus exposure and HLA in healthy donors. Germline CDR1 and CDR2: SGDLS and YYNGEE. After removal of 4 bases from V and 7 bases from J, the junction contained 18 bases not matched to a gene. This CDR3 has 18 residues. The repertoire was sequenced with immunoSEQ multiplex PCR; TCRdb's copy has only in-frame clones and lacks some. The profile covers 55,000 to 65,000 clones, with 90% to 95% appearing a single time and under 6.5% taken by the ten largest. Source material: PBMCs. The sequence was obtained from a young woman in good health and CMV-seropositive. The chain has TRBV9 and TRBJ2-2, with 8 bases identical to TRBD2. Here the CDR3 reads CASSPKGWSGSFDGELFF. CDR3 nucleotide sequence: TGTGCCAGCAGCCCCAAGGGGTGGAGCGGGAGCTTCGACGGGGAGCTGTTTTTT.